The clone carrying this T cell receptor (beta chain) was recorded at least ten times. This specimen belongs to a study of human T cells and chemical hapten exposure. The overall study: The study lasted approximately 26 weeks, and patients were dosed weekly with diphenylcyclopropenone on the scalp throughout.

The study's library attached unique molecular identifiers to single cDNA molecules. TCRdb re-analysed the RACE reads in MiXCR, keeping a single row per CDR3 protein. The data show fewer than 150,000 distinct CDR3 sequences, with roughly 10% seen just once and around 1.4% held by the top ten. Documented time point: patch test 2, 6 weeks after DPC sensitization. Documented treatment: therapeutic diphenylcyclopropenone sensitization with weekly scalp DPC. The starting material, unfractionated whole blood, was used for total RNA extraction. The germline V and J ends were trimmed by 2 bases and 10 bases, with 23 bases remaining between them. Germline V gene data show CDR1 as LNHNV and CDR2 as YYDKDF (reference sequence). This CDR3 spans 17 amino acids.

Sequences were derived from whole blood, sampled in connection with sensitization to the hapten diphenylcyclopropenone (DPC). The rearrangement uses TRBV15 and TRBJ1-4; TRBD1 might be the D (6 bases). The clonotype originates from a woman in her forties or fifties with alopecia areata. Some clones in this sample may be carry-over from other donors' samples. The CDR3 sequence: CATSRSRQPDSQGKLFF. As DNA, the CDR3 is TGTGCCACCAGCAGATCCCGACAACCGGACAGCCAAGGAAAACTGTTTTTT. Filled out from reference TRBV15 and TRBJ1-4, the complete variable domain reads DAMVIQNPRYQVTQFGKPVTLSCSQTLNHNVMYWYQQKSSQAPKLLFHYYDKDFNNEADTPDNFQSRRPNTSFCFLDIRSPGLGDTAMYLCATSRSRQPDSQGKLFFGSGTQLSVL.